The table lists the clone carrying this T cell receptor beta chain with a count of one. Its antigen is unidentified. The entry originates in a study of a mutant IDH1 vaccine in newly diagnosed glioma. Turning to the study itself: Vaccines were first given 4-6 weeks after radiotherapy alone, or with temozolomide cycles. Sex among treated patients split about 60% male, roughly 40% female; mean age was about 40 years.

Time point reported: week 11, during vaccination. Vaccination comprised doses that each held 300 ug of mutant IDH1 20-mer peptide, plus topical imiquimod. Sequencing was performed with immunoSEQ multiplex PCR; in TCRdb, only in-frame clones are kept and a portion is missing. The sample has fewer than 35,000 clones, around 89% seen once. Germline V lookup: CDR1 SGHTA, CDR2 FQGNSA. The CDR3 covers 14 residues. V lost 1 base, J lost 4 bases, and 7 bases lay in between. This receptor was obtained from a man aged 18 to 29 with glioma. V is TRBV7-2 and J is TRBJ1-4; D is unresolved. The starting material was PBMCs, obtained from a glioma patient whose treatment included an IDH1 peptide vaccine. The CDR3 loop reads CASSLGGRNEKLFF. The CDR3, as DNA: TGTGCCAGCAGCTTAGGGGGTCGTAATGAAAAACTGTTTTTT. Complete variable domain (other parts from reference TRBV7-2 and TRBJ1-4): GAGVSQSPSNKVTEKGKDVELRCDPISGHTALYWYRQSLGQGLEFLIYFQGNSAPDKSGLPSDRFSAERTGGSVSTLTIQRTQQEDSAVYLCASSLGGRNEKLFFGSGTQLSVL.